The clone carrying this T cell receptor (beta chain) was detected only a few times. Its antigen is as yet unknown. cDNA molecules, individually, were tagged with unique molecular identifiers. In TCRdb, the 5' RACE reads were re-called with MiXCR into one record per CDR3 protein. The data show under 95,000 distinct CDR3 sequences, 15% seen once. The data stem from a study of early T cells in non-severe SARS-CoV-2 infection. General study results and limits: VDJdb-based annotation leaned toward anti-spike CD8 responses and missed private and CD4 specificities.

The V and J ends lost 0 bases and 11 bases respectively, with 8 bases between them. Germline CDR1 is MNHNY and CDR2 is SVGAGI (reference sequence). CDR3 size: 12 residues. The receptor's source is an adult who was a healthcare worker with PCR-confirmed SARS-CoV-2 infection or an uninfected control (not recorded which). The chain carries TRBV6-6 and TRBJ2-1; no clear D gene. Sequences were obtained from whole blood. CDR3 amino acids: CASSYSTPQQFF. The CDR3 DNA sequence: TGTGCCAGCAGTTACTCGACTCCTCAGCAGTTCTTC.